The clone carrying this TCR beta chain was observed a single time. Antigen: not known. Profiled with immunoSEQ multiplex PCR; TCRdb holds only in-frame clones, not every one. The table has 90,000 or so clones, about 90% seen once. The CDR3 extends over 14 amino acids. V lost 1 base and J 1 base, leaving 7 bases between the germline ends. The germline V gene has CDR1 SEHNR and CDR2 FQNEAQ (reference sequence). During the collection period, no donor immune events like infections were recorded. These data originate in a study of identifying expanded T cells in peripheral blood. Points from the study as a whole: Variance in clone template counts between approximately two-week samples significantly increased with total template count across all healthy donors.

The sequence was collected from a person aged 18-69 years in good health. Sequenced sample: blood. The chain couples TRBV7-9 to TRBJ1-1; D is unclear. The CDR3 DNA is TGTGCCAGCAGCTTAGGACATCCGAACACTGAAGCTTTCTTT. This codes for CASSLGHPNTEAFF. Complete variable domain (other parts from reference TRBV7-9 and TRBJ1-1): DTGVSQNPRHKITKRGQNVTFRCDPISEHNRLYWYRQTLGQGPEFLTYFQNEAQLEKSRLLSDRFSAERPKGSFSTLEIQRTEQGDSAMYLCASSLGHPNTEAFFGQGTRLTVV.